This entry lists 22 T cell receptor beta chains sequenced from one sample in a study. TCRdb analysed the 5' RACE reads with MiXCR anew, one entry per CDR3 protein. Found here are 20,000 to 25,000 distinct CDR3 sequences, about 30% of them singletons; the top ten hold around 2.2%. Material: tumor-infiltrating naive CD4+ T cells sorted from the breast tumor. Subset noted: naive CD4+ T cells, CD4+CD45RA+CD25-. Receptor source: a female donor with breast cancer.

In DNA, the CDR3 is TGTGCCAGCAGCCTGGGGACTAGCGGGAGCGGGCAGTTCTTC. Encoded protein: CASSLGTSGSGQFF. The chain joins TRBV7-3 to TRBJ2-1, with 14 positions matching TRBD2. The CDR3 is 14 residues long. V trimming: 5 bases; J trimming: 12 bases; junction bases outside the gene matches: 6. Germline V gives CDR1 SGHTA, CDR2 FQGTGA.

In its sample, this clonotype was seen a few times. This chain connects TRBV6-1 to TRBJ2-7; 8 nucleotides agree with TRBD1. Germline V CDR1 and CDR2: MNHNS, SASEGT. The CDR3 contains 13 residues. Trimming took 8 bases from V and 2 from J; bases not matched to a gene: 5. DNA for the CDR3: TGTGCCAGCGGGGACAGGCCCACCTACGAGCAGTACTTC. Its protein is CASGDRPTYEQYF.

The chain uses TRBV6-6 and TRBJ1-2; 9 nucleotides agree with TRBD1. The CDR3 runs to 14 residues. The germline gives CDR1 MNHNY, CDR2 SVGAGI (reference sequence). J lost 12 bases, V lost 6 bases, and 14 bases had no gene match. The CDR3 DNA is TGTGCCAGCAGCCCGGGACAGGGAGGCTCTGGAAACACCTTC. Translating it yields CASSPGQGGSGNTF.

The sample holds a few counts of this clonotype. Being one base from a much bigger clone, this may be a read error. The V gene is TRBV20-1, the J gene TRBJ2-3; D is ambiguous. Per germline, CDR1 DFQATT and CDR2 SNEGSKA (reference sequence). CDR3 length equals 14 residues. Trimming cost V 2 bases and J 4 bases, with 13 bases left between them. CDR3 sequence: CSARKTSSPDTQYF. CDR3 DNA: TGCAGTGCTAGAAAGACGAGCAGCCCAGATACGCAGTATTTT.

This clonotype ranks as medium-sized. The chain employs TRBV10-3 and TRBJ2-3; 7 bases are a match to TRBD2. The germline V gene has CDR1 ENHRY and CDR2 SYGVKD. The CDR3 runs to 14 residues. J gave up 2 bases and V 2 bases, and 1 base lay outside the gene matches. CDR3 amino acids: CAISEGTTTDTQYF. CDR3 nucleotides: TGTGCCATCAGTGAGGGGACTACCACAGATACGCAGTATTTT.

A note on this clonotype: Given a much more abundant clone one base away, this may be a read error. The V gene is TRBV12-3 or TRBV12-4, the J gene TRBJ2-1, with 8 bases that match TRBD1. This CDR3 has 15 residues. With V trimmed by 6 bases and J by 8 bases, 12 bases remained unmatched. CDR3 sequence: CASRHSRTGNHEQFF. The CDR3 DNA is TGTGCCAGCAGACACTCCCGGACAGGGAACCATGAGCAGTTCTTC.

In its sample, this clonotype was seen a few times. The gene calls are TRBV29-1 and TRBJ2-4, with D possibly matching TRBD2 (5 bases). The CDR3 covers 11 residues. V lost 7 bases and J lost 7, with 11 bases in between. The germline gives CDR1 SQVTM, CDR2 ANQGSEA. The CDR3 DNA follows: TGCAGCGGAAGGCGCGGGAACATTCAGTACTTC. It is translated as CSGRRGNIQYF.

This clonotype was seen ten or more times. The chain uses TRBV29-1 and TRBJ2-7, with D possibly TRBD2 on 5 matching bases. Trimming left V 4 bases short and J 3 bases short, with 13 bases between. Germline CDR1 and CDR2: SQVTM and ANQGSEA. This CDR3 has 13 amino acids. DNA for the CDR3: TGCAGCGTTGGACCCGTGGCGGGCTACGAGCAGTACTTC. It yields the protein CSVGPVAGYEQYF.

The chain links TRBV5-4 to TRBJ1-1; the D gene is possibly TRBD1 (6 bases). The CDR3 is made up of 14 amino acids. Trimming left V 5 bases short and J 2 bases short, with 13 bases between. Germline CDR1 and CDR2: SGHNT and YYREEE (reference sequence). The CDR3 loop reads CASSGRDTNTEAFF. The CDR3, as DNA: TGTGCCAGCAGTGGGAGGGACACAAACACTGAAGCTTTCTTT.

There are many counts of this clonotype. The V gene is TRBV12-3 or TRBV12-4, the J gene TRBJ1-5; D may be TRBD1 (6 bases). The CDR3 consists of 15 residues. V lost 5 bases and J lost 3, with 14 bases in between. The CDR3 DNA sequence: TGTGCCAGCAGTCCCTCGGGGGCCATCAATCAGCCCCAGCATTTT. Amino acids: CASSPSGAINQPQHF.

This clonotype has a count of ten or more. V is TRBV6-5 and J is TRBJ1-1, with no clear D. From germline, CDR1 is MNHEY and CDR2 SVGAGI. The CDR3 loop spans 13 amino acids. V lost 5 bases and J lost 1, with 8 bases in between. CDR3 loop: CASSATRNTEAFF. The CDR3 DNA follows: TGTGCCAGCAGTGCCACAAGGAACACTGAAGCTTTCTTT.

Points on this clonotype: A much larger clone is a single base away; this may be a read error. The J gene is TRBJ2-7, the V gene TRBV25-1, with D perhaps TRBD2 (6 bases). Germline-derived CDR1 and CDR2 are MGHDK and SYGVNS. The CDR3 is made up of 12 amino acids. In nucleotides, the CDR3 is TGTGCCAGCAGTGCGCGGACGGGGGAGCAGCACTTC. This translates into CASSARTGEQHF.

This clonotype was seen at least ten times. The chain recombines TRBV5-1 with TRBJ2-2, with TRBD1 identical over 9 bases. CDR3 length: 15 amino acids. CDR1 and CDR2 (germline): SGHRS, YFSETQ. Trimming removed 3 bases from V and 4 bases from J; junction bases left unmatched: 4. CDR3 sequence: CASSWRDRATGELFF. Here the CDR3 DNA reads TGCGCCAGCAGCTGGCGGGACAGGGCCACCGGGGAGCTGTTTTTT. The whole variable domain, remainder taken from reference TRBV5-1 and TRBJ2-2, is KAGVTQTPRYLIKTRGQQVTLSCSPISGHRSVSWYQQTPGQGLQFLFEYFSETQRNKGNFPGRFSGRQFSNSRSEMNVSTLELGDSALYLCASSWRDRATGELFFGEGSRLTVL.

Concerning this clonotype itself: A read error may explain this, as a much larger clone is one base away. V gene TRBV19 combines with J gene TRBJ1-1; 7 positions agree with TRBD1. The germline gives CDR1 LNHDA, CDR2 SQIVND (reference sequence). The CDR3 is 13 amino acids. CDR3 residues: CASKGGWGTEASF. The CDR3 DNA is TGTGCCAGTAAAGGGGGCTGGGGGACTGAAGCTTCCTTT.

With respect to this clonotype: A junction boundary mismatches the germline segment, possibly from a read error. This sequence joins TRBV12-3 or TRBV12-4 and TRBJ2-1; TRBD2 aligns across 15 bases. The CDR3 contains 18 residues. The CDR3 spells CASSGGLAGGPNDNEQLF. The DNA for the CDR3 is TGTGCCAGCAGTGGCGGACTAGCGGGAGGGCCTAATGACAATGAGCAGCTCTTC.

The genes are TRBV7-3 and TRBJ2-3, with 8 nucleotides matching TRBD1. Trimming at V came to 5 bases and at J to 2 bases, leaving 6 bases not matched to a gene. Germline loops: CDR1 SGHTA, CDR2 FQGTGA. CDR3 length: 15 residues. CDR3 nucleotide sequence: TGTGCCAGCAGCGCCAACAGGGGGGCCACAGATACGCAGTATTTT. It codes for CASSANRGATDTQYF.

V gene TRBV20-1 combines with J gene TRBJ2-1, with 7 bases fitting TRBD2. V shed 5 bases and J 10 bases; nucleotides not matched to a gene: 26. The germline CDR1 and CDR2 sequences are DFQATT and SNEGSKA (reference sequence). CDR3 length: 18 amino acids. The CDR3 reads CSAVPSAGEGQRGDEQFF. The CDR3 DNA follows: TGCAGTGCTGTACCGTCGGCCGGGGAGGGCCAGCGGGGAGACGAGCAGTTCTTC.

The gene calls are TRBV5-1 and TRBJ1-2, with 9 bases matching TRBD1. From germline, CDR1 is SGHRS and CDR2 YFSETQ. This CDR3 is built from 13 residues. With 0 bases clipped from V and 13 bases from J, the junction kept 7 bases outside the gene matches. This CDR3 reads CASSLEQGARATF. CDR3 sequence (DNA): TGCGCCAGCAGCTTGGAACAGGGGGCGAGGGCCACCTTC.

The chain links TRBV20-1 to TRBJ2-1, with D hard to call. This CDR3 spans 13 amino acids. Germline loops: CDR1 DFQATT, CDR2 SNEGSKA (reference sequence). Trimming removed 4 bases from V and 12 bases from J, with 19 bases in between. The CDR3 DNA reads as TGCAGTGCTAATCACCGCAGCACAGATACGCAGTTCTTC. This sequence encodes CSANHRSTDTQFF.

As regards this clonotype: The junction shows a germline mismatch at one end, possibly a read error. This chain connects TRBV7-7 to TRBJ2-3; D call uncertain. Germline V gene data show CDR1 as SSHAT and CDR2 as FNYEAQ (reference sequence). The CDR3 runs 13 residues. DNA for the CDR3: TGTGCTAGCAGCTTAGACTCGGTGGATACGCAGTATTTT. Amino acids: CASSLDSVDTQYF.

This clonotype was picked up a small number of times. The rearrangement links TRBV5-4 to TRBJ2-7; TRBD1 matches 7 bases. Trimming at V came to 3 bases and at J to 4 bases, leaving 1 base not matched to a gene. Germline CDR1 and CDR2: SGHNT and YYREEE (reference sequence). The CDR3 consists of 12 residues. This CDR3 reads CASSSDRYEQYF. The DNA of the CDR3 is TGTGCCAGCAGCTCGGACAGGTACGAGCAGTACTTC.

V usage is TRBV9 and J usage is TRBJ2-1, with D unresolved. Trimming took off 3 bases at V and 7 bases at J, with 11 bases between the two ends. This CDR3 contains 13 residues. The germline V gene encodes CDR1 SGDLS and CDR2 YYNGEE. The CDR3, as DNA: TGTGCCAGCAGCGAGGGCTTCGCGAATGAGCAGTTCTTC. This translates into CASSEGFANEQFF.